This section outlines one T cell receptor (beta chain) sequence together with its context. Its matching antigen is unknown. This CDR3 comprises 13 residues. From germline, CDR1 is MNHEY and CDR2 SVGAGI. TCRdb reanalyzed the 5' RACE reads, giving one entry per CDR3 protein sequence and no DNA. The sample table includes about 85,000 distinct CDR3 sequences. The data were obtained in a study of monozygotic twins with inflammatory bowel disease. Study-wide points: Differences in immunosuppressive treatment may have been a source of added variability in patient repertoires.

The origin of this receptor is a human donor with ulcerative colitis or Crohn's disease, or a healthy co-twin of an affected twin (not recorded which). Sequencing used blood. V usage is TRBV6-5 and J usage is TRBJ1-2; TCRdb picks TRBD1, but there is no DNA to check that call. This CDR3 is CASSRSHRVGYTF.